The T cell receptor beta chain described here comes from a study of T cells after yellow fever vaccination. The sample holds many counts of this clonotype. CDR3 length equals 18 residues. V lost 4 bases to trimming and J lost 2 bases; unmatched junction nucleotides: 14. MiXCR was run by TCRdb on the 5' RACE reads, yielding one entry per CDR3 protein. The sample has 120,000 or so distinct CDR3 sequences; 7.2% are singletons. This receptor was obtained from a young man who received the YFV17D yellow fever vaccine. Sequenced here: CD4+ T cells sorted from PBMCs, sampled more than 40 days after the first yellow fever vaccination. This sequence joins TRBV23-1 and TRBJ2-3, with 8 bases matching TRBD2. TRBV23-1 is flagged as an ORF with uncertain function. CDR3 sequence: CASSLNLGSGVSTDTQYF. Here the CDR3 DNA reads TGCGCCAGCAGTCTCAACCTCGGTAGCGGGGTCTCCACAGATACGCAGTATTTT.